A single sample gave rise to the 9 T cell receptor beta chains below, sequenced in a study of T cells in Graves' hyperthyroidism and ophthalmopathy. The source material, RNA transcripts, was used to amplify TCR beta CDR3 regions. The TCR CDR3 first-round RT-PCR relied on the HTBI primer set. One entry per CDR3 protein, called by TCRdb with MiXCR from the multiplex PCR reads. The data contain a few hundred thousand distinct CDR3 sequences, about 16% of them singletons. Sequencing input: blood. All receptors derive from a woman in her thirties with Graves' ophthalmopathy.

As regards this clonotype: This may be a read error, as it is one base from a much larger clone. The chain has TRBV27 and TRBJ2-3; a possible D gene is TRBD2 (7 bases). V gave up 8 bases and J gave up 4 bases, with 19 bases separating them. CDR3 length: 15 residues. CDR1 MNHEY and CDR2 SMNVEV come from the germline V gene (reference sequence). CDR3 amino acids: CASGLQGGKPDTQYF. The CDR3 coding sequence is TGTGCCAGCGGCTTACAGGGAGGGAAGCCAGATACGCAGTATTTT.

This clonotype was counted ten times or more. Here the CDR3 DNA reads TGTGCCAGCAGCCAAGATGGGACTAGCACAGATACGCAGTATTTT. Amino acids: CASSQDGTSTDTQYF. V gene TRBV3-1 combines with J gene TRBJ2-3, with a weak D call TRBD2 (6 bases). The CDR3 length is 15 residues. Germline V gene data show CDR1 as LGHDT and CDR2 as YNNKEL (reference sequence). Trimming removed 0 bases at V and 0 bases at J, with 7 bases between.

This clonotype has only a few counts. CDR3 DNA sequence: TGCAGTGCTAGAAGGCCAGCGGGAGGGTCTTACAATGAGCAGTTCTTC. It specifies CSARRPAGGSYNEQFF. The chain combines TRBV20-1 with TRBJ2-1; 10 bases map to TRBD2. This CDR3 has 16 amino acids. The V gene's germline CDR1 is DFQATT and CDR2 SNEGSKA (reference sequence). V lost 2 bases and J lost 4; bases outside the gene matches: 8.

J is TRBJ1-2 and V is TRBV20-1; D gene ambiguous. With 2 bases removed from V and 9 bases from J, the gap between germline ends came to 13 bases. Per germline, CDR1 DFQATT and CDR2 SNEGSKA (reference sequence). The CDR3 is 12 residues long. The CDR3 here is CSARSLLNSYTF. The CDR3 bases are TGCAGTGCTAGATCCCTTCTTAACAGCTACACCTTC.

In its sample, this clonotype was seen many times. The chain employs TRBV6-1 and TRBJ2-7, with TRBD2 as a possible D gene (6 bases). V was pared by 5 bases and J by 0 bases, with 17 bases between. The CDR3 has 16 amino acids. Germline V gene data show CDR1 as MNHNS and CDR2 as SASEGT. The CDR3 DNA sequence: TGTGCCAGCAGTACCACTCCGGGAGCTAGCTCCTACGAGCAGTACTTC. As protein: CASSTTPGASSYEQYF.

This clonotype was counted many times. The chain recombines TRBV20-1 with TRBJ2-1; the match to TRBD2 covers 10 bases. CDR1 DFQATT and CDR2 SNEGSKA come from the germline V gene (reference sequence). This CDR3 comprises 14 residues. The CDR3: CSALNGLADNEQFF. The CDR3 nucleotides read TGCAGCGCCCTAAACGGACTAGCGGACAATGAGCAGTTCTTC.

This clonotype was detected only once. A junction end diverges from the germline sequence, so it may reflect a read error. The J gene is TRBJ2-7, the V gene TRBV15; D is undetermined. This CDR3 has 14 residues. Germline V CDR1 and CDR2: LNHNV, YYDKDF (reference sequence). The CDR3 protein is CATSRDWRGFEQSF. The CDR3 DNA is TGTGCCACCAGCAGAGATTGGAGAGGTTTCGAGCAGTCCTTC.

The table lists this clonotype with a few counts. The J gene is TRBJ2-5, the V gene TRBV19; D possibly corresponds to TRBD1 (6 bases). Trimming cost V 10 bases and J 4 bases, with 16 bases left between them. The CDR3 contains 13 residues. Germline V CDR1 and CDR2: LNHDA, SQIVND (reference sequence). The CDR3 is CATQGTRGETQYF. CDR3 DNA: TGTGCCACCCAAGGGACACGAGGAGAGACCCAGTACTTC.

This clonotype was counted ten times or more. The chain uses TRBV18 and TRBJ1-5; D call uncertain. CDR1 and CDR2 (germline): KGHSH, LQKENI. The CDR3 is 13 amino acids. V was cut by 2 bases and J by 6 bases, with 8 bases left in between. The CDR3 protein is CASSPGSSQPQHF. CDR3 DNA: TGTGCCAGCTCACCAGGATCCAGTCAGCCCCAGCATTTT.